These 28 T cell receptor beta chains came from one sample sequenced in a study of Ad26.COV2.S vaccination and SARS-CoV-2 variants. Data came from immunoSEQ multiplex PCR; TCRdb stores just in-frame clones and leaves some out. The sample has roughly 380,000 clones, 90% to 95% seen once. The sequences come from peripheral blood, collected after recovery from COVID-19. The source of these receptors is a human donor who had recovered from COVID-19.

For this clone: Sequence at one end of the junction differs from germline and may be a read error. The chain couples TRBV2 to TRBJ2-7; D gene uncertain. The CDR3 runs to 12 residues. Looked up from germline, CDR1 is SNHLY and CDR2 is FYNNEI. The DNA for the CDR3 is TGTGCCAGCAGGGAAGACTCCTACGAGCAGTACTTC. This sequence encodes CASREDSYEQYF.

This chain connects TRBV6-2 or TRBV6-3 to TRBJ1-2; possible D gene TRBD1, 5 bases. With 7 bases removed from V and 4 bases from J, the gap between germline ends came to 16 bases. Germline V gene sequence: CDR1 MNHEY, CDR2 SVGEGT. This CDR3 spans 14 amino acids. CDR3 DNA: TGTGCCAGCACCCCCCGGGACCGCGTCTATGGCTACACCTTC. Encoded protein: CASTPRDRVYGYTF.

V gene TRBV5-1 combines with J gene TRBJ2-7; D gene unclear. This CDR3 contains 13 residues. V shed 2 bases and J shed 3 bases, with 9 bases lying between them. Germline V gene sequence: CDR1 SGHRS, CDR2 YFSETQ. The CDR3, as DNA: TGCGCCAGCAGCTTTGACGACATCTACGAGCAGTACTTC. It specifies CASSFDDIYEQYF.

The sample holds one count of this clone. The J gene is TRBJ1-2, the V gene TRBV3-1 (or the pseudogene TRBV3-2); a possible D gene is TRBD1 (6 bases). Germline V gene sequence: CDR1 LGHDT, CDR2 YNNKEL (reference sequence). The CDR3 loop spans 12 amino acids. Trimming took 6 bases from V and 6 from J, leaving 11 bases between them. CDR3 residues: CASRTGTDGYTF. CDR3 bases: TGTGCCAGCAGAACAGGGACGGATGGCTACACCTTC.

V and J are TRBV6-5 and TRBJ1-5; 7 positions match TRBD1. Germline CDR1 MNHEY, CDR2 SVGAGI. The V and J ends lost 7 bases and 0 bases, in that order; junction bases with no gene match: 6. This CDR3 has 15 amino acids. This CDR3 reads CASKRQGYSNQPQHF. CDR3 DNA sequence: TGTGCCAGCAAAAGACAGGGCTATAGCAATCAGCCCCAGCATTTT.

This clone was seen just once. This chain links TRBV19 with TRBJ2-5; D perhaps matches TRBD2 (6 bases). CDR3 length: 12 residues. V lost 3 bases and J 4 bases, leaving 6 bases between the germline ends. Per the germline V gene, CDR1 is LNHDA and CDR2 is SQIVND (reference sequence). The CDR3 loop reads CASSMGGETQYF. CDR3 DNA: TGTGCCAGTAGTATGGGAGGAGAGACCCAGTACTTC.

The rearrangement links TRBV9 to TRBJ1-1; the match to TRBD1 covers 8 bases. Trimming took 0 bases from V and 6 from J; bases not matched to a gene: 1. From germline, CDR1 is SGDLS and CDR2 YYNGEE. This CDR3 is built from 13 residues. The chain's CDR3 is CASSVGTGSEAFF. The CDR3 DNA reads as TGTGCCAGCAGCGTAGGGACAGGGTCTGAAGCTTTCTTT.

The chain employs TRBV27 and TRBJ2-3; 7 bases line up with TRBD1. In germline, CDR1 is MNHEY, CDR2 SMNVEV (reference sequence). V lost 8 bases and J lost 4; bases outside the gene matches: 12. The CDR3 loop spans 15 amino acids. CDR3 sequence reads: CASSDNRGRADTQYF. Here the CDR3 DNA reads TGTGCCAGCTCCGACAACAGGGGTCGGGCAGATACGCAGTATTTT.

J is TRBJ2-2 and V is TRBV2; D is ambiguous. Between the trimmed V and J ends, which lost 8 bases and 0 bases, there was a span of 13 bases. The CDR3 sequence is 15 residues long. Per germline, CDR1 SNHLY and CDR2 FYNNEI. CDR3 region: CASEKTRTNTGELFF. CDR3 nucleotides: TGTGCCAGCGAGAAAACCCGTACGAACACCGGGGAGCTGTTTTTT.

The rearrangement uses TRBV19 and TRBJ2-5; TRBD2 matches at 9 bases. There are 14 residues in the CDR3. Trimming took 7 bases from V and 5 from J; bases not matched to a gene: 8. The V gene's germline CDR1 is LNHDA and CDR2 SQIVND (reference sequence). The CDR3 loop reads CASKGGGAQETQYF. CDR3 DNA: TGTGCCAGTAAGGGCGGGGGGGCCCAGGAGACCCAGTACTTC.

The chain uses TRBV5-4 and TRBJ1-2; the D gene is possibly TRBD1 (5 bases). The CDR3 contains 15 residues. With 4 bases removed from V and 4 bases from J, the gap between germline ends came to 17 bases. The germline gives CDR1 SGHNT, CDR2 YYREEE (reference sequence). The CDR3 reads CASSINRPGGYGYTF. CDR3 coding DNA: TGTGCCAGCAGCATCAACAGACCTGGGGGCTATGGCTACACCTTC.

The chain couples TRBV27 to TRBJ2-7; 8 bases fit TRBD1. Trimming took 2 bases from V and 5 from J; bases not matched to a gene: 8. The germline CDR1 and CDR2 sequences are MNHEY and SMNVEV (reference sequence). The CDR3 spans 15 residues. The CDR3 protein is CASSLRQGSSHEQYF. For the CDR3, the DNA is TGTGCCAGCAGTTTAAGACAGGGGTCATCCCACGAGCAGTACTTC.

The chain carries TRBV3-1 (or the pseudogene TRBV3-2) and TRBJ1-2, with D maybe TRBD1 (5 bases). V lost 1 base to trimming and J lost 4 bases, with 13 bases between them. The germline V gene has CDR1 LGHDT and CDR2 YNNKEL (reference sequence). CDR3 size: 15 residues. CDR3 region: CASSQARGAFYGYTF. The CDR3 region has the DNA TGTGCCAGCAGCCAAGCTAGGGGAGCTTTCTATGGCTACACCTTC.

The genes are TRBV5-4 and TRBJ2-7; D gene ambiguous. Trimming pared 0 bases from V and 3 bases from J, leaving 13 bases between. This CDR3 contains 15 residues. The V gene's germline CDR1 is SGHNT and CDR2 YYREEE (reference sequence). CDR3 protein: CASSLAVSPNYEQYF. In nucleotides, the CDR3 is TGTGCCAGCAGCTTGGCCGTCTCCCCGAACTACGAGCAGTACTTC.

This chain joins TRBV5-1 and TRBJ1-6, with a weak D call TRBD1 (6 bases). The germline V and J ends were trimmed by 0 bases and 9 bases, with 10 bases remaining between them. Germline loops: CDR1 SGHRS, CDR2 YFSETQ. There are 14 residues in the CDR3. The CDR3 loop is CASSLDREASPLHF. CDR3 coding DNA: TGCGCCAGCAGCTTGGACAGGGAAGCTTCACCCCTCCACTTT. The variable domain in full, with the rest retrieved from reference TRBV5-1 and TRBJ1-6, is KAGVTQTPRYLIKTRGQQVTLSCSPISGHRSVSWYQQTPGQGLQFLFEYFSETQRNKGNFPGRFSGRQFSNSRSEMNVSTLELGDSALYLCASSLDREASPLHFGNGTRLTVT.

This clone occurred once. The CDR3 DNA reads as TGTGCCAGCAGCTTAGGATGGGGGTTCGGCTACACCTTC. Protein: CASSLGWGFGYTF. V gene TRBV7-9 combines with J gene TRBJ1-2; possible D gene TRBD1, 5 bases. The CDR3 sequence is 13 residues long. The V gene lost 1 base and the J gene lost 8 bases, with 11 bases spanning the gap. Germline CDR1 SEHNR, CDR2 FQNEAQ (reference sequence). Based on the CDR3 plus reference TRBV7-9 and TRBJ1-2, the full variable domain is DTGVSQNPRHKITKRGQNVTFRCDPISEHNRLYWYRQTLGQGPEFLTYFQNEAQLEKSRLLSDRFSAERPKGSFSTLEIQRTEQGDSAMYLCASSLGWGFGYTFGSGTRLTVV.

This chain joins TRBV7-3 and TRBJ2-1; tentative D call: TRBD1 (5 bases). Trimming removed 4 bases at V and 1 base at J, with 14 bases between. The CDR3 has 16 residues. The germline V gene has CDR1 SGHTA and CDR2 FQGTGA. The CDR3, as DNA: TGTGCCAGCAGCTCCCACAGGATAGGGTCCTACAATGAGCAGTTCTTC. This sequence encodes CASSSHRIGSYNEQFF.

The chain carries TRBV19 and TRBJ1-1, with D hard to call. There are 11 residues in the CDR3. Deletions cut 9 bases from V and 7 bases from J, with 12 bases between. Germline-derived CDR1 and CDR2 are LNHDA and SQIVND (reference sequence). CDR3 coding DNA: TGTGCCAGCGCAGTGAGTGGTGAAGCTTTCTTT. This sequence encodes CASAVSGEAFF.

Turning to this clone: Other DNA sequences of this sample code for an identical CDR3. The chain uses TRBV9 and TRBJ2-5; D may be TRBD2 (5 bases). V was shortened by 0 bases and J by 1 base, with 7 bases between the two germline ends. The CDR3 is made up of 14 amino acids. Per the germline V gene, CDR1 is SGDLS and CDR2 is YYNGEE. The CDR3 sequence: CASSVGRGQETQYF. DNA for the CDR3: TGTGCCAGCAGCGTAGGACGGGGCCAAGAGACCCAGTACTTC.

The rearrangement joins TRBV10-2 to TRBJ2-7; 7 bases fit TRBD1. Germline loops: CDR1 WSHSY, CDR2 SAAADI. Trimming cost V 6 bases and J 5 bases; bases outside gene matches: 7. The CDR3 runs to 13 residues. In DNA form, the CDR3 reads TGCGCCAGCAGGACAGGGTACGACGACGAGCAGTACTTC. It yields the protein CASRTGYDDEQYF.

V is TRBV4-2 and J is TRBJ1-1, with D possibly matching TRBD1 (5 bases). This CDR3 spans 14 amino acids. V lost 3 bases and J 5 bases, leaving 13 bases between the germline ends. Germline CDR1 reads LGHNA; CDR2 reads YNFKEQ. CDR3 in amino acids: CASSQAQPGTEAFF. As DNA, the CDR3 is TGTGCCAGCAGCCAGGCACAACCAGGGACTGAAGCTTTCTTT.

As for this clone: Other DNA sequences in the sample encode the same CDR3. J is TRBJ2-2 and V is TRBV12-3 or TRBV12-4; no reliable D call. CDR3 length equals 11 residues. V lost 2 bases to trimming and J lost 8 bases, with 3 bases between them. This chain's CDR3 is CASSLPGELFF. For the CDR3, the DNA is TGTGCCAGCAGTTTACCGGGGGAGCTGTTTTTT.

This chain links TRBV7-2 with TRBJ1-1; D might be TRBD1 (6 bases). This CDR3 has 15 amino acids. Trimming pared 1 base from V and 0 bases from J, leaving 9 bases between. The germline CDR1 and CDR2 sequences are SGHTA and FQGNSA. CDR3 protein: CASSLGGHLNTEAFF. The DNA for the CDR3 is TGTGCCAGCAGCTTAGGGGGACACCTGAACACTGAAGCTTTCTTT. Variable domain in full (rest from reference TRBV7-2 and TRBJ1-1): GAGVSQSPSNKVTEKGKDVELRCDPISGHTALYWYRQSLGQGLEFLIYFQGNSAPDKSGLPSDRFSAERTGGSVSTLTIQRTQQEDSAVYLCASSLGGHLNTEAFFGQGTRLTVV.

The chain links TRBV14 to TRBJ1-6; 7 positions agree with TRBD1. The CDR3 is 14 amino acids. Germline V gene data show CDR1 as SGHDN and CDR2 as FVKESK. The V and J ends lost 5 bases and 10 bases, in that order; junction bases with no gene match: 8. As DNA, the CDR3 is TGTGCCAGCAGCACCCGACAGGGTTGGTCACCCCTCCACTTT. This encodes CASSTRQGWSPLHF.

This chain joins TRBV7-9 and TRBJ1-6; D call uncertain. The CDR3 is 14 amino acids. Germline CDR1 SEHNR, CDR2 FQNEAQ (reference sequence). Trimming cost V 5 bases and J 7 bases, with 12 bases left between them. The DNA of the CDR3 is TGTGCCAGCAGCCCCCGAAGCGGAAATTCACCCCTCCACTTT. Translation gives CASSPRSGNSPLHF. Full variable domain (remainder filled in from reference TRBV7-9 and TRBJ1-6): DTGVSQNPRHKITKRGQNVTFRCDPISEHNRLYWYRQTLGQGPEFLTYFQNEAQLEKSRLLSDRFSAERPKGSFSTLEIQRTEQGDSAMYLCASSPRSGNSPLHFGNGTRLTVT.

This chain connects TRBV7-2 to TRBJ2-7; the D is unclear. The V end was cut by 5 bases, the J end by 1 base, with 12 bases between. This CDR3 spans 14 amino acids. Germline CDR1 is SGHTA and CDR2 is FQGNSA. The DNA of the CDR3 is TGTGCCAGCAGCCCGACGAAGGAGTCCTACGAGCAGTACTTC. The encoded protein is CASSPTKESYEQYF.

The V call is TRBV5-1, the J call TRBJ2-1; 9 bases align to TRBD2. Trimming removed 7 bases from V and 0 bases from J; junction bases left unmatched: 8. This CDR3 has 16 residues. Looked up from germline, CDR1 is SGHRS and CDR2 is YFSETQ. The CDR3 here is CASRSGGTSSYNEQFF. The CDR3 nucleotides are TGCGCCAGCCGAAGCGGGGGGACGAGCTCCTACAATGAGCAGTTCTTC.

V is TRBV19 and J is TRBJ1-5; D ambiguous. Trimming cost V 1 base and J 9 bases, with 13 bases left between them. Per the germline V gene, CDR1 is LNHDA and CDR2 is SQIVND (reference sequence). CDR3 length equals 14 residues. CDR3 DNA sequence: TGTGCCAGTAGTATAGGAAGGTATCGGGGGCCCCAGCATTTT. Its protein is CASSIGRYRGPQHF. Variable domain in full (rest from reference TRBV19 and TRBJ1-5): DGGITQSPKYLFRKEGQNVTLSCEQNLNHDAMYWYRQDPGQGLRLIYYSQIVNDFQKGDIAEGYSVSREKKESFPLTVTSAQKNPTAFYLCASSIGRYRGPQHFGDGTRLSIL.